The 6 T cell receptor beta chains below were found in one sample sequenced in a study of spatial heterogeneity in lung cancer. These TCRs are of unknown antigen specificity. Study-level findings and limits: It was found that expanded intratumoral alpha and beta TCR counts tracked tumor mutation counts.

Time point in this sample: sample taken at primary tumor resection. From the 5' RACE reads, TCRdb called clonotypes with MiXCR, one entry per CDR3 protein. The sample holds about 3,700 distinct CDR3 sequences, about 5% seen once. The sequenced sample was lung tumor tissue, obtained at surgery. These receptors were taken from a female donor with early-stage non-small cell lung cancer.

This clonotype was seen ten or more times. J is TRBJ2-7 and V is TRBV5-1; tentatively, D is TRBD2 (6 bases). V lost 0 bases to trimming and J lost 4 bases, with 11 bases between them. Germline V lookup: CDR1 SGHRS, CDR2 YFSETQ. The CDR3 contains 14 residues. In DNA form, the CDR3 reads TGCGCCAGCAGCTTGGATCAAGGGAGGTACGAGCAGTACTTC. This gives the protein CASSLDQGRYEQYF.

This clonotype is deemed medium-sized (0.01 to 0.1%). The chain employs TRBV4-3 and TRBJ2-7; the D gene is possibly TRBD2 (6 bases). Germline assignment: CDR1 LGHNA and CDR2 YSLEER. The CDR3 consists of 14 residues. V was trimmed by 4 bases and J by 7 bases, leaving 17 bases between them. The CDR3 loop reads CASSLFGDSGEQYF. In nucleotides, the CDR3 is TGCGCCAGCAGCCTTTTTGGGGACTCGGGAGAGCAGTACTTC.

This clonotype was seen only a few times. V is TRBV21-1 and J is TRBJ1-4; the DNA was not compared with TRBD1, the D call given in the table. TRBV21-1 is given as a pseudogene. This CDR3 spans 12 amino acids. CDR3 nucleotide sequence: TGTGCCAGCAGGGACATGGGGGAAAAACTGTTTTTT. Translated: CASRDMGEKLFF.

This clonotype was observed at least ten times. This chain uses TRBV12-3 or TRBV12-4 with TRBJ2-5, with D perhaps TRBD2 (6 bases). The CDR3 spans 14 residues. The V and J ends lost 1 base and 5 bases respectively, with 11 bases between them. CDR3 sequence (DNA): TGTGCCAGCAGTTTAGGGGGAGGAAGGGAGACCCAGTACTTC. Protein sequence: CASSLGGGRETQYF.

V is TRBV11-2 and J is TRBJ2-1; 8 positions match TRBD2. Germline V lookup: CDR1 SGHAT, CDR2 FQNNGV. This CDR3 has 14 residues. Unmatched junction bases numbered 4, after V lost 1 base and J lost 8 bases. CDR3 sequence (DNA): TGTGCCAGCAGCTTAGGTCCGGGAGGGGATGAGCAGTTCTTC. Encoded protein: CASSLGPGGDEQFF.

This clonotype was found many times. V usage is TRBV5-4 and J usage is TRBJ2-1; TRBD2 is a possible D gene (5 bases). The CDR3 contains 13 residues. The V end lost 1 base, the J end lost 6 bases, and 8 bases lay between the germline ends. Germline V gene lookup returns CDR1 SGHNT and CDR2 YYREEE (reference sequence). The chain's CDR3 is CASSLSLANEQFF. The CDR3, as DNA: TGTGCCAGCAGCTTGAGTCTAGCCAATGAGCAGTTCTTC.